The sample holds a few counts of the clone carrying this T cell receptor (beta chain). This sample is part of a study of response to subunit inactivated influenza vaccine. J was trimmed by 7 bases and V by 0 bases; bases with no gene match: 9. This CDR3 is 15 amino acids long. Germline V gene sequence: CDR1 MNHEY, CDR2 SVGAGI. TCRdb recomputed calls from the RT-PCR reads with MiXCR, one row per CDR3 protein. Of 710,000 or so distinct CDR3 sequences in the sample, 15% to 18% are singletons; the top ten hold around a tenth. This chain uses TRBV6-5 with TRBJ2-7; 7 nucleotides align to TRBD1. This TCR was sampled from a man aged 50-60 years who received an inactivated influenza vaccine. This material consisted of PBMCs from blood, taken roughly 13 days after vaccination. The CDR3 spells CASSYSRGSRHEQYF. CDR3 coding DNA: TGTGCCAGCAGTTACTCCAGGGGGAGCCGTCATGAGCAGTACTTC.